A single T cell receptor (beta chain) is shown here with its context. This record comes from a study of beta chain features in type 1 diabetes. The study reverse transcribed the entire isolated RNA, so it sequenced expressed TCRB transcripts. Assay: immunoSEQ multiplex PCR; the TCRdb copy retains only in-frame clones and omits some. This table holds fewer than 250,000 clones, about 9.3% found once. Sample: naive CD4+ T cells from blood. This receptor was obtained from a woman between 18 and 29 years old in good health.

The CDR3 loop reads CASSPVTGDSDTQYF. Written as DNA, the CDR3 is TGTGCCAGCTCACCTGTAACGGGGGATTCAGATACGCAGTATTTT. V usage is TRBV18 and J usage is TRBJ2-3; D is perhaps TRBD2 (6 bases). Germline values: CDR1 KGHSH, CDR2 LQKENI. Trimming removed 3 bases at V and 4 bases at J, with 14 bases between. This CDR3 contains 15 residues.